A selection of T cell receptor beta chains follows, all from one sample in a study of blood T cell repertoires in COVID-19. The assay was immunoSEQ multiplex PCR, and TCRdb's table has in-frame clones only and misses some. The sample has 300,000 to 450,000 clones, about 90% seen once; the top ten hold about 9.4%. Sequencing input: peripheral blood. The receptors here all came from a woman in her 30s with COVID-19, enrolled during active disease. Both conserved end residues are part of each CDR3.

TRBV6-4,TRBJ2-3,CASSDSDLAGRGDTQYF
TRBV7-2,TRBJ2-7,CASSLATHGAASPEQYF
TRBV5-6,TRBJ1-4,CASSSRGGPREKLFF
TRBV19,TRBJ1-3,CASEDRGPGNTIYF
TRBV30,TRBJ2-1,CAWSTISPNNEQFF
TRBV27,TRBJ2-2,CASRDRGTNTGELFF
TRBV5-1,TRBJ1-1,CASSGAAGFMNTEAFF
TRBV24-1,TRBJ2-5,CATSDPRTGAETQYF
TRBV29-1,TRBJ2-7,CSVRQGVAYEQYF
TRBV5-1,TRBJ1-2,CASSLRQGGGYTF
TRBV5-8,TRBJ2-1,CASSLSGSTYNEQFF
TRBV11-3,TRBJ2-7,CASSLGPGTGEGEQYF
TRBV30,TRBJ1-2,CAWSVLRTGASDYTF
TRBV10-3,TRBJ2-5,CAIREAGGQETQYF
TRBV2,TRBJ2-7,CASSEISGRSYEQYF
TRBV27,TRBJ2-1,CASRGSGRHNEQFF
TRBV7-9,TRBJ1-6,CASSLEGAPLHF
TRBV3-1/TRBV3-2,TRBJ1-5,CASSQDWGGQPQHF
TRBV6-5,TRBJ2-7,CASSSFQGNYEQYF
TRBV12-5,TRBJ2-5,CASGFNLRVETQYF
TRBV5-1,TRBJ2-1,CASSSGLAGVAEQFF
TRBV6-5,TRBJ2-7,CASSYKGLAGREQYF
TRBV27,TRBJ2-1,CASQISRVAYNEQFF
TRBV19,TRBJ2-1,CARPEREKSYNEQFF
TRBV28,TRBJ2-6,CASSPGNGANVLTF
TRBV7-8,TRBJ2-5,CASSLRTGGRETQYF
TRBV6-5,TRBJ1-2,CASSYSTGLPGYGYTF
TRBV30,TRBJ2-7,CAWNDRHDEQYF
TRBV7-8,TRBJ2-2,CASSSLPGQVNTGELFF
TRBV6-5,TRBJ2-7,CASSQTGALSYEQYF
TRBV27,TRBJ1-5,CASSLTGGSQPQHF
TRBV29-1,TRBJ2-1,CSLGLAGDNEQFF
TRBV4-1,TRBJ2-7,CASSQGLAYEQYF
TRBV2,TRBJ2-3,CASTHRTSGIDTQYF
TRBV5-1,TRBJ1-2,CASSPGDRANYGYTF
TRBV5-6,TRBJ1-5,CASSFFDRADQPQHF
TRBV5-1,TRBJ2-7,CASSSILDEQYF
TRBV6-5,TRBJ2-5,CASRLTSGTQYF
TRBV5-1,TRBJ1-1,CASTAGQGTSEAFF
TRBV15,TRBJ2-7,CATSRDSYEQYF
TRBV12-5,TRBJ2-1,CASGLVRDGRPPLDEQFF
TRBV6-5,TRBJ1-6,CASSSPGSPSPLHF
TRBV18,TRBJ2-3,CASSPPGTDTQYF
TRBV11-2,TRBJ2-3,CASSRDRGQDTQYF
TRBV19,TRBJ2-7,CASSIKAGADYEQYF
TRBV7-9,TRBJ1-4,CASSSTATTNEKLFF
TRBV11-3,TRBJ2-3,CASEVGSADTQYF
TRBV5-6,TRBJ2-1,CASSLPPGSYNEQFF
TRBV6-5,TRBJ1-5,CASTLSPYSNQPQHF
TRBV11-2,TRBJ2-2,CASSLVGGTGELFF
TRBV11-2,TRBJ2-5,CASRGQVGETQYF
TRBV10-3,TRBJ2-3,CAISDPFGGRAIDTQYF
TRBV7-8,TRBJ2-7,CASSSRGSYEQYF